The entry that follows covers one T cell receptor beta chain sequence. Its antigen is currently unknown. V was cut by 5 bases and J by 4 bases, with 17 bases left in between. There are 15 residues in the CDR3. Germline V lookup: CDR1 MDHEN, CDR2 SYDVKM. TCRdb's table, derived via immunoSEQ multiplex PCR, lists solely in-frame clones and lacks some. Among approximately 130,000 clones, 80% to 95% were seen once, and the ten largest hold approximately 3.1%. This specimen belongs to a study of T cell responses to AZD1222 COVID-19 vaccine. Overall study: Whether given at about 4 or about 12 weeks, second doses were pooled. Study results and limitations: Baseline seropositivity characterized only six AZD1222 recipients.

The sample in question was peripheral blood, obtained on day 0 of AZD1222 vaccination. This chain connects TRBV28 to TRBJ1-1, with D possibly matching TRBD1 (6 bases). The sequence derives from an adult in good health. Here the CDR3 reads CASSLRTVRGTEAFF. In DNA, the CDR3 is TGTGCCAGCAGTCTCCGGACAGTCCGGGGCACTGAAGCTTTCTTT.